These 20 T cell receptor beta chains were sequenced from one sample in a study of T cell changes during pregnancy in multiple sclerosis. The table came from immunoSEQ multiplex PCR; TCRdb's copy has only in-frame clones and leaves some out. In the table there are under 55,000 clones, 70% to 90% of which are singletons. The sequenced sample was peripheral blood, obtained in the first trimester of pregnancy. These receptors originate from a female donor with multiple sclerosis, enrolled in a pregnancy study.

DNA of the CDR3: TGCGCCAGCAGCCAAGATAGACTAGTAGGGACGCAGTATTTT. Amino acid sequence: CASSQDRLVGTQYF. The chain recombines TRBV4-3 with TRBJ2-3; perhaps TRBD2 as D (6 bases). The CDR3 is 14 residues long. The V gene lost 0 bases and the J gene lost 9 bases, with 13 bases spanning the gap. Germline V gives CDR1 LGHNA, CDR2 YSLEER.

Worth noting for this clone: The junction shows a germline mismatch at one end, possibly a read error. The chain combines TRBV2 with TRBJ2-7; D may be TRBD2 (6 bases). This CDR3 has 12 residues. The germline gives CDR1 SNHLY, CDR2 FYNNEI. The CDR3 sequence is CASSVGGLPGDF. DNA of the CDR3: TGTGCCAGCAGTGTGGGGGGACTCCCGGGGGACTTC. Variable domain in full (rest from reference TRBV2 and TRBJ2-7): EPEVTQTPSHQVTQMGQEVILRCVPISNHLYFYWYRQILGQKVEFLVSFYNNEISEKSEIFDDQFSVERPDGSNFTLKIRSTKLEDSAMYFCASSVGGLPGDFGPGTRLTVT.

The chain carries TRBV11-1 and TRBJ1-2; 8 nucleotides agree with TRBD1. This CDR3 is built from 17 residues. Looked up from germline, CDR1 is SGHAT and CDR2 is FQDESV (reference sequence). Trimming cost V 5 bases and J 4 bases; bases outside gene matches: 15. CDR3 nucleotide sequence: TGTGCCAGCAGCAGGACAGGGCCCGCTTCGCTCCTCTATGGCTACACCTTC. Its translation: CASSRTGPASLLYGYTF.

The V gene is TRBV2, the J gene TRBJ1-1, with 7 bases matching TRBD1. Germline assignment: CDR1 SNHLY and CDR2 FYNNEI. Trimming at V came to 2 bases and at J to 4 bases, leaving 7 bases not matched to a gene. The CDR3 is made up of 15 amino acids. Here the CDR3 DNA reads TGTGCCAGCAGTGAACAGGGGGTCGGGAGCACTGAAGCTTTCTTT. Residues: CASSEQGVGSTEAFF.

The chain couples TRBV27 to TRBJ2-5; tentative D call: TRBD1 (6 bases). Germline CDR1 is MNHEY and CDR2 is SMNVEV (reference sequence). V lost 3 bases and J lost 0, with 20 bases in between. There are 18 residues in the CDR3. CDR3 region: CASSFESPGAPYQETQYF. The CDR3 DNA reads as TGTGCCAGCAGTTTCGAATCCCCAGGGGCCCCGTACCAAGAGACCCAGTACTTC.

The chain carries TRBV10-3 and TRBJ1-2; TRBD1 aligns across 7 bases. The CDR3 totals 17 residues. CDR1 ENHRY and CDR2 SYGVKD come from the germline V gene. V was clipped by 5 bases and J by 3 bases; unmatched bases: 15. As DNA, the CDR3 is TGTGCCATCAGTCATACGATCGGACAGGCCAGGGACTATGGCTACACCTTC. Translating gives CAISHTIGQARDYGYTF.

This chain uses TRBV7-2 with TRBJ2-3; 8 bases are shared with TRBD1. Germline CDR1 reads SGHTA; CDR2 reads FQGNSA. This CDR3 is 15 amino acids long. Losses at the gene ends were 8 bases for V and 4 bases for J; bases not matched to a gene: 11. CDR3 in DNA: TGTGCCAGCCTAAGCCTGGACAGGGTAGCAGATACGCAGTATTTT. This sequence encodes CASLSLDRVADTQYF.

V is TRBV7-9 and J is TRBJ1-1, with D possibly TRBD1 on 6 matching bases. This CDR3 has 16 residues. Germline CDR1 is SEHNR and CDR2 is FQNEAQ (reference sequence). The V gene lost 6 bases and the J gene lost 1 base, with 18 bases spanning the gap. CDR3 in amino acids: CASSITRGAGNTEAFF. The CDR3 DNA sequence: TGTGCCAGCAGTATTACACGGGGGGCGGGGAACACTGAAGCTTTCTTT.

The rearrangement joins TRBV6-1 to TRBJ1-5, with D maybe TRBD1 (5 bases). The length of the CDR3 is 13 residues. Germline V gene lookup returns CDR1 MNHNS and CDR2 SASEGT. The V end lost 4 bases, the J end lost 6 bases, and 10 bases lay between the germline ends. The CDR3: CASSVLRGQPQHF. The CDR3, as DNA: TGTGCCAGCAGTGTCCTTAGGGGTCAGCCCCAGCATTTT.

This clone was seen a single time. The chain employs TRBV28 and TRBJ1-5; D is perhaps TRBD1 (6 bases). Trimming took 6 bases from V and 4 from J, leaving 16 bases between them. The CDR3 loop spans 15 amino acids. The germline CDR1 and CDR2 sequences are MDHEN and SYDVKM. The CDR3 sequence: CASSSPQGWNQPQHF. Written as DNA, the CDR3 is TGTGCCAGCAGCTCACCCCAGGGGTGGAATCAGCCCCAGCATTTT.

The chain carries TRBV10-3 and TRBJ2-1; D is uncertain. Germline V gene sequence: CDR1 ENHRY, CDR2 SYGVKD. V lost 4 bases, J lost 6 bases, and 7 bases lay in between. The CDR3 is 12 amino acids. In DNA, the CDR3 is TGTGCCATCAGTGTCGCCAGCAATGAGCAGTTCTTC. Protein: CAISVASNEQFF.

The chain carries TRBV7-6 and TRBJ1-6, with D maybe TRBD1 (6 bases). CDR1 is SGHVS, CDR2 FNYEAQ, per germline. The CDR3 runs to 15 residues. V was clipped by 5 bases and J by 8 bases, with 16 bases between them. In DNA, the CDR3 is TGTGCCAGCAGCAATCAACAGGGCCCTTATTCACCCCTCCACTTT. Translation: CASSNQQGPYSPLHF.

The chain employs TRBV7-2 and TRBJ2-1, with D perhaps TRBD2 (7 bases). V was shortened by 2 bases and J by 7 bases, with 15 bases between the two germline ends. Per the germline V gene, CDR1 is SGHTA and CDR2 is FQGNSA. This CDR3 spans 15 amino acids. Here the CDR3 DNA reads TGTGCCAGCAGCTTATTCCCCCGGGGGGCGAATGAGCAGTTCTTC. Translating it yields CASSLFPRGANEQFF.

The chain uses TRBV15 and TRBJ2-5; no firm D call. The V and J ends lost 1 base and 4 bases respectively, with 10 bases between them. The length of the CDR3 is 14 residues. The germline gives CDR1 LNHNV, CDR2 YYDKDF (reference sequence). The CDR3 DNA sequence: TGTGCCACCAGCAGAGGTGGCGGTCTAGAGACCCAGTACTTC. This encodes CATSRGGGLETQYF.

The CDR3 reads CATSTSLYYEQYF. In DNA form, the CDR3 reads TGTGCCACCAGCACCTCCCTTTACTACGAGCAGTACTTC. This chain uses TRBV15 with TRBJ2-7; no clear D gene. Trimming took 4 bases from V and 3 from J, leaving 10 bases between them. This CDR3 spans 13 amino acids. Germline-derived CDR1 and CDR2 are LNHNV and YYDKDF (reference sequence).

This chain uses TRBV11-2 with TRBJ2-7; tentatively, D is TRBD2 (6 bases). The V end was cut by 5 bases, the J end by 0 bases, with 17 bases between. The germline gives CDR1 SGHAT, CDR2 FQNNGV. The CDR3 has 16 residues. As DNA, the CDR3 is TGTGCCAGCAGCCCCCTAGACCGGCGGGGCTCCTACGAGCAGTACTTC. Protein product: CASSPLDRRGSYEQYF.

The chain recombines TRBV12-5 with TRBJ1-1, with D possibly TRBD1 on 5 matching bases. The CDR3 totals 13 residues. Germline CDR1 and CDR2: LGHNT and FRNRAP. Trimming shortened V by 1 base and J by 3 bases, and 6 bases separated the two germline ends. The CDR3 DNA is TGTGCTAGTGGTTTGGGACAGTACACTGAAGCTTTCTTT. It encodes CASGLGQYTEAFF.

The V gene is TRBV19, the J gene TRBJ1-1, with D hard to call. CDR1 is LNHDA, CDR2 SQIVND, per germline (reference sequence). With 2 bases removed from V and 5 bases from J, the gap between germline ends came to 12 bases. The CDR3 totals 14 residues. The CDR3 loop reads CASSISFSGTEAFF. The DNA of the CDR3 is TGTGCCAGTAGTATATCGTTTTCGGGAACTGAAGCTTTCTTT.

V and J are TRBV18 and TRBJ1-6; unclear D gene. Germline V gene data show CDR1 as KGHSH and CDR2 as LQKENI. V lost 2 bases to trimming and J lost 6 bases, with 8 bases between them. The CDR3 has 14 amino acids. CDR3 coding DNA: TGTGCCAGCTCACCAACAGATAGTAATTCACCCCTCCACTTT. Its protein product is CASSPTDSNSPLHF.

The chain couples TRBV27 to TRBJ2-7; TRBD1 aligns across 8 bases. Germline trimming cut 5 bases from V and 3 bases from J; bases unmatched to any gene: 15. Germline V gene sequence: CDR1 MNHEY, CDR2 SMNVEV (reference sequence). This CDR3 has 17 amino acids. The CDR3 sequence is CASSLLPRTGTNYEQYF. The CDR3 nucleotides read TGTGCCAGCAGTCTGCTACCGAGGACAGGGACGAACTACGAGCAGTACTTC.